Following are 6 T cell receptor beta chains from one sample sequenced in a study of liver allograft versus peripheral blood T cells. Turning to the study itself: Transplanted livers and recipients' peripheral blood had their T cell receptor repertoires compared.

TCRdb ran MiXCR on the reads and lists one entry per CDR3 protein. The sample consists of fewer than 8,500 distinct CDR3 sequences, 17% of them appearing once. The receptors were sampled from a human patient who had a liver transplant. Some of the T cells might come from the graft donor.

CDR3 nucleotides: TGTGCCTGGGAGACGTTTAGGGGGCAAGAGACCCAGTACTTC. Translation gives CAWETFRGQETQYF. The chain is built from TRBV30 and TRBJ2-5; tentatively, D is TRBD1 (6 bases). The CDR3 totals 14 residues. Trimming removed 5 bases at V and 2 bases at J, with 15 bases between. Germline CDR1 reads GTSNPN; CDR2 reads SVGIG (reference sequence).

This clonotype has a handful of counts. The chain has TRBV12-3 or TRBV12-4 and TRBJ2-1, with a tentative D call TRBD2 (6 bases). Trimming took off 6 bases at V and 0 bases at J, with 6 bases between the two ends. CDR3 length: 13 residues. The CDR3 reads CASSGSSYNEQFF. In DNA form, the CDR3 reads TGTGCCAGCAGCGGGAGCTCCTACAATGAGCAGTTCTTC.

The chain employs TRBV6-1 and TRBJ1-1; TRBD1 might be the D (5 bases). The CDR3 spans 15 residues. Germline CDR1 MNHNS, CDR2 SASEGT. Trimming stripped 4 bases from V and 5 bases from J, with 17 bases between. The CDR3 is CASSGPGLPRTEAFF. The CDR3 nucleotides read TGTGCCAGCAGTGGCCCGGGACTGCCTCGTACTGAAGCTTTCTTT.

By its share, this clonotype is medium-sized. The rearrangement joins TRBV28 to TRBJ1-2; D is ambiguous. CDR1 and CDR2 from the germline V gene are MDHEN and SYDVKM. Trimming pared 5 bases from V and 6 bases from J, leaving 4 bases between. The CDR3 runs 10 residues. The CDR3 bases are TGTGCCAGCAGTGAAAATGGCTACACCTTC. Translated, it gives CASSENGYTF.

This clonotype is categorized as medium-sized. This chain connects TRBV19 to TRBJ2-7, with 11 bases fitting TRBD2. Germline V gene data show CDR1 as LNHDA and CDR2 as SQIVND (reference sequence). This CDR3 spans 16 amino acids. The V segment lost 3 bases and the J segment 4 bases; nucleotides outside the gene matches: 8. CDR3 sequence: CASSIRPRLAGYEQYF. For the CDR3, the DNA is TGTGCCAGTAGTATCCGACCGAGACTAGCGGGGTACGAGCAGTACTTC.

This clonotype has only one observation. The junction does not match germline at one end; this may be a read error. The gene calls are TRBV11-1 and TRBJ1-1, with TRBD1 matching over 7 bases. The CDR3 extends over 14 amino acids. Per the germline V gene, CDR1 is SGHAT and CDR2 is FQDESV (reference sequence). For the CDR3, the DNA is TGTGCCAGCAGCATAACAGGGGTGAACACTGGAGCTTTCTTT. As protein: CASSITGVNTGAFF.